These 19 T cell receptor beta chains share one sample of origin, sequenced in a study of T cells in Graves' hyperthyroidism and ophthalmopathy. What was amplified from RNA transcripts were TCR beta CDR3 regions. First-round RT-PCR with HTBI primers amplified the TCR CDR3 region. TCRdb re-analysed the multiplex PCR reads in MiXCR, keeping a single row per CDR3 protein. Seen here are hundreds of thousands of distinct CDR3 sequences, 15% to 20% observed once, and the top ten hold more than 3%. What was sequenced was blood. These TCRs come from a woman between 35 and 50 years old with Graves' ophthalmopathy.

In this sample, this clonotype turned up many times. This rearrangement joins TRBV20-1 to TRBJ1-2; D unresolved. The CDR3 is 13 residues long. Germline CDR1 and CDR2: DFQATT and SNEGSKA (reference sequence). Trimming stripped 2 bases from V and 0 bases from J, with 7 bases between. CDR3 region: CSARSGANYGYTF. The CDR3 DNA reads TGCAGTGCTAGATCCGGAGCTAACTATGGCTACACCTTC.

This clonotype was found a few times. V and J are TRBV7-2 and TRBJ2-1, with 13 nucleotides matching TRBD2. Per germline, CDR1 SGHTA and CDR2 FQGNSA. The CDR3 consists of 23 residues. Germline trimming cut 0 bases from V and 0 bases from J; bases unmatched to any gene: 17. The CDR3 DNA reads as TGTGCCAGCAGCTTAGCGCTTGACGTTTTTGGACTAGCGGGGGCCCGCTCCTACAATGAGCAGTTCTTC. Translation: CASSLALDVFGLAGARSYNEQFF.

In this sample, this clonotype turned up a few times. The V gene is TRBV9, the J gene TRBJ1-5; 8 bases agree with TRBD1. Germline V gene sequence: CDR1 SGDLS, CDR2 YYNGEE. With 3 bases clipped from V and 9 bases from J, the junction kept 5 bases outside the gene matches. This CDR3 contains 13 residues. The CDR3, as DNA: TGTGCCAGCAGCGCCACAGGGGGTTGGCCCCAGCATTTT. This encodes CASSATGGWPQHF.

The sample holds many counts of this clonotype. This chain connects TRBV20-1 to TRBJ2-3, with 7 positions matching TRBD2. Trimming at V came to 2 bases and at J to 2 bases, leaving 13 bases not matched to a gene. Per the germline V gene, CDR1 is DFQATT and CDR2 is SNEGSKA (reference sequence). This CDR3 contains 17 residues. This CDR3 reads CSARIGAGVGTTDTQYF. The CDR3 DNA reads as TGCAGTGCTAGAATAGGCGCGGGGGTGGGGACCACAGATACGCAGTATTTT.

This clonotype was recorded at least ten times. The chain recombines TRBV7-9 with TRBJ2-1, with D uncertain. In germline, CDR1 is SEHNR, CDR2 FQNEAQ (reference sequence). The V end lost 5 bases, the J end lost 4 bases, and 9 bases lay between the germline ends. This CDR3 has 13 residues. The CDR3 protein is CASSPARYNEQFF. The CDR3, as DNA: TGTGCCAGCAGCCCCGCCAGGTACAATGAGCAGTTCTTC.

A note on this clonotype: A much larger clone sits a single nucleotide away, making a read error possible. This chain connects TRBV28 to TRBJ2-1; D uncertain. The V gene's germline CDR1 is MDHEN and CDR2 SYDVKM. Deletions cut 5 bases from V and 8 bases from J, with 10 bases between. This CDR3 has 12 amino acids. CDR3 in amino acids: CASSGSLDEQFF. The DNA of the CDR3 is TGTGCCAGCAGTGGAAGTTTGGATGAGCAGTTCTTC.

This clonotype was found a few times. This chain joins TRBV9 and TRBJ2-1; D is perhaps TRBD2 (5 bases). Germline lookup yields CDR1 SGDLS and CDR2 YYNGEE. Trimming stripped 3 bases from V and 5 bases from J, with 21 bases between. This CDR3 is built from 17 residues. The chain's CDR3 is CASSAAVRPTPDNEQFF. DNA for the CDR3: TGTGCCAGCAGCGCAGCGGTTAGACCGACACCCGACAATGAGCAGTTCTTC.

This clonotype came up a few times. The gene calls are TRBV12-3 or TRBV12-4 and TRBJ1-5; D is possibly TRBD1 (5 bases). V dropped 5 bases and J dropped 4 bases, with 12 bases sitting between them. The CDR3 contains 14 residues. The CDR3 region has the DNA TGTGCCAGCAGTCTGGGGGACTGGAATCAGCCCCAGCATTTT. Translated, it gives CASSLGDWNQPQHF.

In regard to this clonotype: A much larger clone sits a single nucleotide away, making a read error possible. J is TRBJ1-5 and V is TRBV12-3 or TRBV12-4, with 7 nucleotides matching TRBD1. J was trimmed by 4 bases and V by 3 bases; bases with no gene match: 3. The CDR3 has 14 residues. This chain's CDR3 is CASSFDRANQPQHF. The CDR3 nucleotides read TGTGCCAGCAGTTTCGACAGGGCAAATCAGCCCCAGCATTTT.

The chain recombines TRBV19 with TRBJ1-1, with D maybe TRBD1 (5 bases). Trimming left V 2 bases short and J 11 bases short, with 12 bases between. This CDR3 is 12 amino acids long. Germline lookup yields CDR1 LNHDA and CDR2 SQIVND (reference sequence). CDR3 loop: CASSITGRSAFF. The CDR3 DNA follows: TGTGCCAGTAGTATAACGGGGCGCAGTGCTTTCTTT.

This clonotype showed up many times. The rearrangement uses TRBV11-2 and TRBJ2-7, with D unresolved. CDR3 length: 11 residues. The V gene lost 4 bases and the J gene lost 2 bases, with 3 bases spanning the gap. Per the germline V gene, CDR1 is SGHAT and CDR2 is FQNNGV. The CDR3 bases are TGTGCCAGCAGCTCTGCCTACGAGCAGTACTTC. Translating it yields CASSSAYEQYF.

The genes are TRBV19 and TRBJ2-5; D is perhaps TRBD2 (6 bases). Germline CDR1 is LNHDA and CDR2 is SQIVND (reference sequence). The CDR3 has 14 residues. V shed 1 base and J shed 1 base, with 7 bases lying between them. In DNA, the CDR3 is TGTGCCAGTAGTATAGCCGGGAGCCAAGAGACCCAGTACTTC. It yields the protein CASSIAGSQETQYF.

The V gene is TRBV20-1, the J gene TRBJ1-3; D unresolved. Per germline, CDR1 DFQATT and CDR2 SNEGSKA (reference sequence). Trimming stripped 6 bases from V and 0 bases from J, with 15 bases between. The CDR3 has 15 residues. DNA of the CDR3: TGCAGTGCCAGCCCGAGAGGAATCTCTGGAAACACCATATATTTT. This translates into CSASPRGISGNTIYF.

The table lists this clonotype with a few counts. The genes are TRBV6-5 and TRBJ2-5; D unclear. This CDR3 has 12 amino acids. Trimming left V 0 bases short and J 7 bases short, with 6 bases between. From germline, CDR1 is MNHEY and CDR2 SVGAGI. The CDR3 sequence is CASSYSMGTQYF. CDR3 coding DNA: TGTGCCAGCAGTTACTCGATGGGGACCCAGTACTTC.

The V call is TRBV6-1, the J call TRBJ2-1; D possibly corresponds to TRBD1 (5 bases). The length of the CDR3 is 13 residues. Germline loops: CDR1 MNHNS, CDR2 SASEGT. Trimming stripped 5 bases from V and 6 bases from J, with 11 bases between. CDR3 in amino acids: CASSRTISNEQFF. CDR3 bases: TGTGCCAGCAGTAGGACAATAAGCAATGAGCAGTTCTTC.

This clonotype was detected ten times or more. The chain is built from TRBV27 and TRBJ2-3, with no clear D. The germline V gene encodes CDR1 MNHEY and CDR2 SMNVEV (reference sequence). With 5 bases removed from V and 6 bases from J, the gap between germline ends came to 12 bases. CDR3 length equals 13 residues. The CDR3 DNA reads as TGTGCCAGCAGTACCCCTTTGCGGGATACGCAGTATTTT. Translation gives CASSTPLRDTQYF.

The table lists this clonotype with many counts. The chain combines TRBV28 with TRBJ2-1; a possible D gene is TRBD2 (7 bases). The germline CDR1 and CDR2 sequences are MDHEN and SYDVKM. V was cut by 4 bases and J by 3 bases, with 13 bases left in between. The CDR3 is 15 residues long. The DNA for the CDR3 is TGTGCCAGCAGTTCTGGGGGGGACAACTACAATGAGCAGTTCTTC. It yields the protein CASSSGGDNYNEQFF.

The chain links TRBV12-3 or TRBV12-4 to TRBJ2-2, with 7 bases identical to TRBD1. V gave up 4 bases and J gave up 3 bases; unmatched junction bases: 11. The CDR3 totals 17 residues. The CDR3 region is CASSSILGTDDTGELFF. For the CDR3, the DNA is TGTGCCAGCAGTTCGATCCTTGGGACAGACGACACCGGGGAGCTGTTTTTT.

This clonotype came up many times. V usage is TRBV3-1 and J usage is TRBJ2-3, with 7 bases that match TRBD1. V dropped 3 bases and J dropped 2; count of bases not matched to a gene: 8. The CDR3 has 16 amino acids. Per germline, CDR1 LGHDT and CDR2 YNNKEL (reference sequence). CDR3 sequence reads: CASSQFGDSYTDTQYF. The CDR3 nucleotides read TGTGCCAGCAGCCAGTTCGGGGACAGTTACACAGATACGCAGTATTTT.